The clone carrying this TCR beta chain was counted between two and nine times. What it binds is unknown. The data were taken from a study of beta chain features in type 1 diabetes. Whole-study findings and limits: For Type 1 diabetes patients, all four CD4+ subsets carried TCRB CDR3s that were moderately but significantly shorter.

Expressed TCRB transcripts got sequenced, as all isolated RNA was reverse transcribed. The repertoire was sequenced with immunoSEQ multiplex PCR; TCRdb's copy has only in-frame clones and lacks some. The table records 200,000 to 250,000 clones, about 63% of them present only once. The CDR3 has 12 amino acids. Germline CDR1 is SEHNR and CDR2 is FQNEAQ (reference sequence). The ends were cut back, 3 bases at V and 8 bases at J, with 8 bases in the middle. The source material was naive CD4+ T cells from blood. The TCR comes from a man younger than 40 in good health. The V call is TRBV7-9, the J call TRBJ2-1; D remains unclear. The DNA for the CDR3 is TGTGCCAGCAGCTTCATAAAAGATGAGCAGTTCTTC. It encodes CASSFIKDEQFF.